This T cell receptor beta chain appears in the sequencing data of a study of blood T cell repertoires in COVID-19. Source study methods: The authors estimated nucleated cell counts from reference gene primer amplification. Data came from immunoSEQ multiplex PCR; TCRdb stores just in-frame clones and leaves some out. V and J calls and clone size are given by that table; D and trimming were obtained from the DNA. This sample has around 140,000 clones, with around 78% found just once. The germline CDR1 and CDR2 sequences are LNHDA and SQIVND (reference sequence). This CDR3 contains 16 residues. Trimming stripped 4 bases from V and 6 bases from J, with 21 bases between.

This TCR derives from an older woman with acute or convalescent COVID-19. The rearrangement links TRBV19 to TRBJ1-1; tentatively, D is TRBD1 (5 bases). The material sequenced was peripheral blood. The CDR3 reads CASSKGPGGLVSEAFF. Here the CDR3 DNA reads TGTGCCAGTAGTAAGGGACCCGGGGGGTTGGTGTCTGAAGCTTTCTTT.